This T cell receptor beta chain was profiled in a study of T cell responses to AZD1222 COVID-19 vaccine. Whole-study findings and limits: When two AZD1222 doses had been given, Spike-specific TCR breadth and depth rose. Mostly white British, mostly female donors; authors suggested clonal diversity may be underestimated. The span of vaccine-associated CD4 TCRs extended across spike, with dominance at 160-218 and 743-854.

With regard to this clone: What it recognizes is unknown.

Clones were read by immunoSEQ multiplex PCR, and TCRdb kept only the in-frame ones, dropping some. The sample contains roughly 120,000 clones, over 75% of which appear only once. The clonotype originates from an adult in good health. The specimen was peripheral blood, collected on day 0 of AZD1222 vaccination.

CDR3 sequence: CASSTQGEYTEAFF. CDR3 nucleotides: TGTGCCAGCAGTACACAGGGGGAGTACACTGAAGCTTTCTTT. The chain joins TRBV21-1 to TRBJ1-1; TRBD1 reflects the table's D call only, with no check against the DNA. TRBV21-1 is described as a pseudogene. This CDR3 is built from 14 residues.